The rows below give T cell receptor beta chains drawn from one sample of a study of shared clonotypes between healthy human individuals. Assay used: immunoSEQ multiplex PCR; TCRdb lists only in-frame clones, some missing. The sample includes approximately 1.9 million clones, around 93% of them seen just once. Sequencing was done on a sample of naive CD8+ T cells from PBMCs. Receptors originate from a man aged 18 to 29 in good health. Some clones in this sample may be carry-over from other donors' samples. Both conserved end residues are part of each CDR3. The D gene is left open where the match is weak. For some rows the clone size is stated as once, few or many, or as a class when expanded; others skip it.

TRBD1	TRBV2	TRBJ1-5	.	TGTGCCAGCAGGGGACAGGGGAGGGGCAATCAGCCCCAGCATTTT	CASRGQGRGNQPQHF
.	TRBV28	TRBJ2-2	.	TGTGCCAGCAGTTCCCCTGAGTCCCTTCTCTTGACCGGGGAGCTGTTTTTT	CASSSPESLLLTGELFF
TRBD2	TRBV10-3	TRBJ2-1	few	TGTGCCATCAGTGAACTAGCGCCCCGCCCGAATGAGCAGTTCTTC	CAISELAPRPNEQFF
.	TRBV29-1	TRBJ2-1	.	TGCAGCGTTGAAGATCCACGGCACGTAAAAACCTCCTACAATGAGCAGTTCTTC	CSVEDPRHVKTSYNEQFF
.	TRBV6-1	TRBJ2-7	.	TGTGCCAGCAGTGAAGGGCGTGTCATCTACGAGCAGTACTTC	CASSEGRVIYEQYF
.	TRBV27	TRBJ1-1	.	TGTGCCAGCAGGGTCGTCTTGAACACTGAAGCTTTCTTT	CASRVVLNTEAFF
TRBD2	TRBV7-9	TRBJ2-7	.	TGTGCCAGCAGCGTACCCGGGAGGGCCTCCTACGAGCAGTACTTC	CASSVPGRASYEQYF
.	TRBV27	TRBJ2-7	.	TGTGCCAGCAGTTTGGGGGAGCGCTACGAGCAGTACTTC	CASSLGERYEQYF
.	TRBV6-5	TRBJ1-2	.	TGTGCCAGCAGCGTGACAGGCGTCTATGGCTACACCTTC	CASSVTGVYGYTF
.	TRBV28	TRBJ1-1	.	TGTGCCAGCAGTTCCTTTTCCGGGACCGAGAACACTGAAGCTTTCTTT	CASSSFSGTENTEAFF
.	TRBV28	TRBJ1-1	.	TGTGCCAGCAGTTTTCCGTTTGGGGGGAACACTGAAGCTTTCTTT	CASSFPFGGNTEAFF
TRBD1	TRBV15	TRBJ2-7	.	TGTGCCACCAGCAGGGGGACAGGGGATTCCTACGAGCAGTACTTC	CATSRGTGDSYEQYF
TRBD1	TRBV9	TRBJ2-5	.	TGTGCCAGCAGCACGAGACAGGGTCTTAATCAAGAGACCCAGTACTTC	CASSTRQGLNQETQYF
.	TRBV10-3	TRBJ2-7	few	TGTGCCATCAGCGCAAAACGGAGCTACGAGCAGTACTTC	CAISAKRSYEQYF
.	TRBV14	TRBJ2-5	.	TGTGCCAGCAGCCAACGGTACCAAGAGACCCAGTACTTC	CASSQRYQETQYF
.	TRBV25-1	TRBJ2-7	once	TGTGCCAGCAGAAGGCTAGGCTCCTACGAGCAGTACTTC	CASRRLGSYEQYF
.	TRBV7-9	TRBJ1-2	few	TGTGCCAGCAGCTTTCCCAGGGTCGACTATGGCTACACCTTC	CASSFPRVDYGYTF
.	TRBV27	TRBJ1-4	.	TGTGCCAGCAGTTTATCCCCGGGCGGGAGTGAAAAACTGTTTTTT	CASSLSPGGSEKLFF
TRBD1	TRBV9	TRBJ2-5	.	TGTGCCAGCAGCGTAGATGGCTTGACAGGGGAACGAGGGGAGACCCAGTACTTC	CASSVDGLTGERGETQYF
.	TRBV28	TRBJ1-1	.	TGTGCCAGCAGTTTCTTGGGAGGGAACGCAGCTTTCTTT	CASSFLGGNAAFF
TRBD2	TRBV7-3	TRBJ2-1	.	TGTGCCAGCAGCTCCCGACTAGCGGGAGCGAATGAGCAGTTCTTC	CASSSRLAGANEQFF
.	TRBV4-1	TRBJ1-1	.	TGCGCCAGCAGCCAGGCAGGGGCCGGAACTGAAGCTTTCTTT	CASSQAGAGTEAFF